Given below is one TCR beta chain in context. Assay: immunoSEQ multiplex PCR; the TCRdb copy retains only in-frame clones and omits some. The table includes under 90,000 clones, roughly 98% detected once. The data are from a study of technical replicates of blood from a handful of donors. The CDR3 spans 15 residues. Germline CDR1 and CDR2: MNHEY and SMNVEV (reference sequence). The ends were cut back, 2 bases at V and 0 bases at J, with 9 bases in the middle. Sequencing used T cells isolated from PBMCs. The TCR comes from a human donor in good health. J is TRBJ2-3 and V is TRBV27; D remains unclear. The CDR3 here is CASSLEATSTDTQYF. The CDR3 region has the DNA TGTGCCAGCAGTTTAGAAGCTACTAGCACAGATACGCAGTATTTT.